This T cell receptor beta chain is from a study of T cells in localized non-small cell lung cancer. Study-level points and caveats: Clonality peaked in uninvolved adjacent lung rather than tumor. Appearances in adjacent lung were noted for a median approximately 61 of the top 100 tumor clones. Density of T cells in blood, when higher, went with longer overall survival. The study sequenced only one region of the tumor. As a result, intratumor heterogeneity could not be excluded and remains possible.

Comments on this clone: Its antigen is as yet unknown.

Using immunoSEQ multiplex PCR, the repertoire was profiled, and TCRdb retains in-frame clones only, with some absent. The sample yields approximately 37,000 clones, around nine tenths seen once. This clonotype originated in a man aged 18-55 years with stage I lung adenocarcinoma. The sequences come from peripheral blood, collected before any cancer treatment.

For the CDR3, the DNA is TGTGCCAGCAGTGACGGGGGGGGGACTGGAAACACCATATATTTT. Protein: CASSDGGGTGNTIYF. The rearrangement uses TRBV6-1 and TRBJ1-3, with D possibly matching TRBD1 (5 bases). The germline V gene has CDR1 MNHNS and CDR2 SASEGT. V gave up 3 bases and J gave up 2 bases, with 11 bases separating them. The CDR3 runs to 15 residues.